The rows below give T cell receptor beta chains drawn from one sample of a study of blood T cell repertoires in COVID-19. TCRdb keeps only in-frame clones here, not all; method: immunoSEQ multiplex PCR. The table records fewer than 350,000 clones, approximately 80% of them present only once. The sequencing sample was made of peripheral blood. The receptors stem from a woman aged 55-70 years with active or convalescent COVID-19. CDR3s include the opening cysteine and the closing phenylalanine or tryptophan. D genes are given only for firm matches. Some rows have no size entry. The others give once, few or many, or a class for an expanded clone.

V	D	J	size	DNA	CDR3
TRBV5-1	TRBD2	TRBJ2-2	.	TGCGCCAGCACAAGCGGGGACCATAACACCGGGGAGCTGTTTTTT	CASTSGDHNTGELFF
TRBV27	.	TRBJ2-7	many	TGTGCCAGCAGTTTATCACTTTATTACGAGCAGTACTTC	CASSLSLYYEQYF
TRBV7-8	TRBD1	TRBJ1-6	.	TGTGCCAGCAGCCGAGGACAGGCGTTGAATTCACCCCTCCACTTT	CASSRGQALNSPLHF
TRBV11-2	.	TRBJ1-1	few	TGTGCCAGCAGCCTCGCGACAGAAGCTTTCTTT	CASSLATEAFF
TRBV27	.	TRBJ1-2	.	TGTGCCAGCAGTTTACGTGGGAGAGCTGGCTACACCTTC	CASSLRGRAGYTF
TRBV9	.	TRBJ2-1	.	TGTGCCAGCAGCACCTCCGGGGGAAGCTCCTACAATGAGCAGTTCTTC	CASSTSGGSSYNEQFF
TRBV19	TRBD1	TRBJ1-6	.	TGTGCCAGTAGTATAAGGGACAGTAATTCACCCCTCCACTTT	CASSIRDSNSPLHF
TRBV27	TRBD1	TRBJ1-4	.	TGTGCCAGCAGCCTGACAGGGTCTAACAATGAAAAACTGTTTTTT	CASSLTGSNNEKLFF
TRBV4-1	.	TRBJ2-1	.	TGCGCCAGCAGCCAAGTAACGGTCAATGAGCAGTTCTTC	CASSQVTVNEQFF
TRBV28	TRBD2	TRBJ2-5	.	TGTGCCAGCAGTTTATGGCTAGCGGGGGTCCAAGAGACCCAGTACTTC	CASSLWLAGVQETQYF
TRBV2	TRBD1	TRBJ2-7	.	TGTGCCAGCCGCTTGACAGGGAGCTCCTACGAGCAGTACTTC	CASRLTGSSYEQYF
TRBV10-3	TRBD1	TRBJ2-7	.	TGTGCCATCAGAACAGGGGGCGCTCCTGACGAGCAGTACTTC	CAIRTGGAPDEQYF
TRBV4-1	TRBD1	TRBJ1-4	few	TGCGCCAGCAGCCAAGGAAGGACAGGGCCGAATGAAAAACTGTTTTTT	CASSQGRTGPNEKLFF
TRBV12-5	TRBD1	TRBJ2-7	.	TGTGCTAGTGGTCTTCCTAGAAGAGGGGGCAACTACGAGCAGTACTTC	CASGLPRRGGNYEQYF
TRBV11-1	TRBD1	TRBJ2-5	.	TGTGCCAGCAGCTCCAGGACAGGGCCCGAGACCCAGTACTTC	CASSSRTGPETQYF
TRBV4-3	TRBD1	TRBJ1-2	once	TGCGCCAGCAGCCAAGATACGGGACAGGGAAGGTATGGCTACACCTTC	CASSQDTGQGRYGYTF
TRBV5-1	TRBD1	TRBJ1-1	.	TGCGCCAGCAGCTCGGGGCTAAAGGGGGCAGGAAGAGGGAACACTGAAGCTTTCTTT	CASSSGLKGAGRGNTEAFF